A single sample is the source of the 19 T cell receptor beta chains below, sequenced in a study of T cells in Graves' hyperthyroidism and ophthalmopathy. TCR beta CDR3 regions were amplified from RNA. First-round RT-PCR with HTBI primers amplified the TCR CDR3 region. TCRdb re-analysed the multiplex PCR reads in MiXCR, keeping a single row per CDR3 protein. There are approximately 600,000 distinct CDR3 sequences in the sample; over 12% occur only once, and around 4.5% lies in the top ten. The sample was blood. The receptors stem from a woman between 40 and 55 years old with Graves' ophthalmopathy.

The chain couples TRBV27 to TRBJ2-1, with D maybe TRBD1 (5 bases). This CDR3 region has 16 residues. V was clipped by 2 bases and J by 4 bases, with 15 bases between them. The germline CDR1 and CDR2 sequences are MNHEY and SMNVEV (reference sequence). DNA for the CDR3: TGTGCCAGCAGTTTAGGGGCGGCCACGGTTTACAATGAGCAGTTCTTC. It encodes CASSLGAATVYNEQFF.

This clonotype was seen at least ten times. The chain is built from TRBV28 and TRBJ2-7, with 7 bases that match TRBD1. CDR1 MDHEN and CDR2 SYDVKM come from the germline V gene. This CDR3 has 13 residues. The trim removed 7 bases at V and 3 bases at J, leaving 6 bases unmatched. CDR3 loop: CASTGQADYEQYF. The DNA of the CDR3 is TGTGCCAGCACCGGACAGGCGGACTACGAGCAGTACTTC.

This clonotype was seen many times. This sequence joins TRBV12-5 and TRBJ1-2, with 7 bases lining up with TRBD1. Trimming took 6 bases from V and 8 from J; bases not matched to a gene: 6. CDR3 length: 12 amino acids. Germline CDR1 LGHNT, CDR2 FRNRAP. CDR3 sequence reads: CASGPDREGYTF. The CDR3 DNA reads as TGTGCTAGTGGCCCAGACAGGGAGGGCTACACCTTC.

This clonotype was detected many times. The junction does not match germline at one end; this may be a read error. The V and J genes are TRBV12-3 or TRBV12-4 and TRBJ2-3; D remains unclear. The CDR3 runs 13 residues. In nucleotides, the CDR3 is TGTGCCGGCAGTTTAGCTTACGGGGATACGCAGTATTTT. This gives the protein CAGSLAYGDTQYF.

The chain is built from TRBV7-2 and TRBJ2-5, with D tentatively TRBD1 or TRBD2 (5 bases each). The CDR3 has 12 amino acids. With 5 bases removed from V and 9 bases from J, the gap between germline ends came to 13 bases. Germline loops: CDR1 SGHTA, CDR2 FQGNSA. DNA for the CDR3: TGTGCCAGCAGCCCGGGGCGTCAGGCCCAGTACTTC. It encodes CASSPGRQAQYF.

This clonotype appeared many times. The chain recombines TRBV6-2 or TRBV6-3 with TRBJ1-1; D possibly corresponds to TRBD1 (5 bases). In germline, CDR1 is MNHEY, CDR2 SVGEGT. The germline V and J ends were trimmed by 8 bases and 4 bases, with 14 bases remaining between them. CDR3 length: 13 amino acids. CDR3 sequence reads: CASDGGGATEAFF. CDR3 nucleotides: TGTGCCAGCGACGGGGGAGGGGCCACTGAAGCTTTCTTT.

This clonotype was detected only a few times. The genes are TRBV20-1 and TRBJ2-2; D might be TRBD1 (6 bases). The CDR3 runs to 14 residues. Trimming cost V 6 bases and J 15 bases, with 26 bases left between them. Germline lookup yields CDR1 DFQATT and CDR2 SNEGSKA (reference sequence). CDR3: CSARPGAKYRGLFF. The CDR3 DNA sequence: TGCAGTGCGCGCCCAGGGGCGAAGTACCGGGGATTGTTTTTT.

This clonotype was counted ten times or more. The genes are TRBV11-2 and TRBJ2-7; tentatively, D is TRBD2 (6 bases). Germline CDR1 and CDR2: SGHAT and FQNNGV. Trimming removed 2 bases from V and 4 bases from J, with 15 bases in between. The CDR3 is 15 amino acids. This chain's CDR3 is CASSLSLGGAYEQYF. CDR3 bases: TGTGCCAGCAGCTTATCTTTAGGCGGGGCATACGAGCAGTACTTC.

Ten or more counts support this clonotype. This chain connects TRBV9 to TRBJ2-7; D is perhaps TRBD1 (6 bases). V was trimmed by 0 bases and J by 4 bases, leaving 14 bases between them. The germline CDR1 and CDR2 sequences are SGDLS and YYNGEE. The CDR3 has 15 residues. The CDR3 DNA is TGTGCCAGCAGCGTAGCGACAGGCCCCGTGTACGAGCAGTACTTC. Protein sequence: CASSVATGPVYEQYF. The whole variable domain, filled in from reference TRBV9 and TRBJ2-7, reads DSGVTQTPKHLITATGQRVTLRCSPRSGDLSVYWYQQSLDQGLQFLIQYYNGEERAKGNILERFSAQQFPDLHSELNLSSLELGDSALYFCASSVATGPVYEQYFGPGTRLTVT.

This clonotype was counted many times. The chain links TRBV7-2 to TRBJ2-7, with unresolved D. The CDR3 runs 14 residues. The germline V gene has CDR1 SGHTA and CDR2 FQGNSA. V lost 0 bases and J lost 1, with 7 bases in between. CDR3 in amino acids: CASSLALVSYEQYF. CDR3 in DNA: TGTGCCAGCAGCTTAGCTCTAGTTTCCTACGAGCAGTACTTC.

This clonotype showed up just a few times. The V gene is TRBV7-2, the J gene TRBJ1-6, with TRBD1 identical over 7 bases. Germline lookup yields CDR1 SGHTA and CDR2 FQGNSA. V lost 1 base, J lost 10 bases, and 7 bases stayed unmatched. The CDR3 spans 15 residues. The CDR3 protein is CASSLGAGGLSPLHF. In DNA, the CDR3 is TGTGCCAGCAGCTTAGGGGCAGGGGGTCTATCACCCCTCCACTTT. Filled out from reference TRBV7-2 and TRBJ1-6, the complete variable domain reads GAGVSQSPSNKVTEKGKDVELRCDPISGHTALYWYRQSLGQGLEFLIYFQGNSAPDKSGLPSDRFSAERTGGSVSTLTIQRTQQEDSAVYLCASSLGAGGLSPLHFGNGTRLTVT.

The table lists this clonotype with a few counts. A much larger clone is a single base away; this may be a read error. The V and J genes are TRBV2 and TRBJ1-1; tentative D call: TRBD1 (6 bases). V was clipped by 7 bases and J by 7 bases, with 10 bases between them. The CDR3 has 11 residues. CDR1 and CDR2 from the germline V gene are SNHLY and FYNNEI. CDR3 DNA: TGTGCCAGCATCCCGGACAGTGAAGCTTTCTTT. Encoded protein: CASIPDSEAFF.

Note on this clonotype: A read error is possible here, since a much larger clone lies one base away. The chain recombines TRBV5-1 with TRBJ2-7; possibly TRBD2 for D (6 bases). CDR3 length: 14 residues. The germline V gene encodes CDR1 SGHRS and CDR2 YFSETQ. V dropped 0 bases and J dropped 6 bases, with 13 bases sitting between them. In DNA, the CDR3 is TGCGCCAGCAGCTTGGATGCGGGAACCTGCGAGCAGTACTTC. The encoded protein is CASSLDAGTCEQYF.

This clonotype appeared many times. The rearrangement links TRBV15 to TRBJ2-4; 7 bases map to TRBD2. CDR1 LNHNV and CDR2 YYDKDF come from the germline V gene (reference sequence). V trimming: 1 base; J trimming: 3 bases; junction bases outside the gene matches: 9. CDR3 length equals 17 residues. The DNA for the CDR3 is TGTGCCACCAGCAGAGTTAAAAGCGGGATAGGCAAAAACATTCAGTACTTC. It codes for CATSRVKSGIGKNIQYF. Complete variable domain (other parts from reference TRBV15 and TRBJ2-4): DAMVIQNPRYQVTQFGKPVTLSCSQTLNHNVMYWYQQKSSQAPKLLFHYYDKDFNNEADTPDNFQSRRPNTSFCFLDIRSPGLGDTAMYLCATSRVKSGIGKNIQYFGAGTRLSVL.

This clonotype was seen a handful of times. This may be a read error, as it is one base from a much larger clone. The chain uses TRBV6-2 or TRBV6-3 and TRBJ1-5; D ambiguous. Germline-derived CDR1 and CDR2 are MNHEY and SVGEGT. This CDR3 is built from 12 residues. V lost 2 bases, J lost 7 bases, and 6 bases lay in between. CDR3 sequence (DNA): TGTGCCAGCAGTTACCCCATACAGCCCCAGCATTTT. It specifies CASSYPIQPQHF.

This clonotype was observed a handful of times. A read error may be the cause here, since a much bigger clone is one base away. The chain uses TRBV12-3 or TRBV12-4 and TRBJ2-7; D not resolved. The CDR3 contains 15 residues. Trimming left V 2 bases short and J 6 bases short, with 17 bases between. The CDR3 loop is CASSLIEVSPFEQYF. The CDR3 coding sequence is TGTGCCAGCAGTTTAATAGAAGTCAGCCCCTTCGAGCAGTACTTC.

This clonotype was counted only a few times. The CDR3 DNA follows: TGTGCCAGCAGTGGTGCGGGTTATTCACCCCTCCACTTT. Protein sequence: CASSGAGYSPLHF. The chain recombines TRBV2 with TRBJ1-6; no definite D call. Between the trimmed V and J ends, which lost 4 bases and 8 bases, there was a span of 9 bases. The germline gives CDR1 SNHLY, CDR2 FYNNEI. The CDR3 consists of 13 residues.

Ten or more counts support this clonotype. This chain uses TRBV4-1 with TRBJ2-7; the match to TRBD1 covers 7 bases. The V gene end was trimmed by 0 bases and the J gene end by 5 bases; junction bases not matched to a gene: 4. This CDR3 comprises 14 residues. The germline V gene encodes CDR1 MGHRA and CDR2 YSYEKL. The CDR3 DNA sequence: TGCGCCAGCAGCCAAGAAGGGGGCAGGGACGAGCAGTACTTC. This encodes CASSQEGGRDEQYF.

This chain uses TRBV7-2 with TRBJ1-2, with a possible D match to TRBD1 (6 bases). Germline V gene lookup returns CDR1 SGHTA and CDR2 FQGNSA. V dropped 2 bases and J dropped 4 bases, with 11 bases sitting between them. The CDR3 runs to 14 residues. The CDR3 protein is CASSLWDNSYGYTF. CDR3 DNA sequence: TGTGCCAGCAGCTTATGGGACAATTCCTATGGCTACACCTTC.